Detailed here is one T cell receptor (beta chain). The antigen remains unidentified. This may come from a read error, since a much larger clone is one base off. The sample comes from a study of molecular identifiers for immune sequencing clone quantification. Study background: Four portions were sequenced after RNA from 20,000 or 100,000 naive CD8 cells was split five ways in replicates.

The authors built bulk TCR libraries by previously described methods with listed TCR primers. TCRdb re-called the PCR reads with MiXCR, one entry per CDR3 protein. The table records more than 300,000 distinct CDR3 sequences, about a fifth of them present only once. The study, taken as a whole, reports: Clones above 20 RNA copies contained over 97% of effector molecules and under 1% of naive molecules.

The CDR3 extends over 14 amino acids. Trimming took off 7 bases at V and 6 bases at J, with 18 bases between the two ends. This sequence was found in a human donor in good health. Some libraries in this study had Jurkat cell RNA spiked in. The sample comprised naive CD8+ T cells from blood, with Jurkat cell RNA spiked in. Regarding subset: FACS-sorted CD8+CD4-CCR7+CD45RA+ naive T cells. The chain links TRBV12-3 or TRBV12-4 to TRBJ1-1, with D possibly matching TRBD1 (5 bases). The CDR3 nucleotides read TGTGCCAGCACCTTAACAGGAACTAGCGCTGAAGCTTTCTTT. The encoded protein is CASTLTGTSAEAFF.